The 9 T cell receptor beta chains reported below all come from one sample, sequenced in a study of OX40 agonist ivuxolimab in advanced cancers. Using immunoSEQ multiplex PCR, the repertoire was profiled, and TCRdb retains in-frame clones only, with some absent. The sample lists about 63,000 clones, approximately 91% occurring once. This sample comprised CD4+ or CD8+ T cells sorted from blood, obtained in a trial of the OX40 agonist ivuxolimab. These receptors came from an adult with an advanced solid tumor such as melanoma, head and neck, liver or kidney cancer.

This clone was counted once. The V gene is TRBV2, the J gene TRBJ1-5; TRBD1 might be the D (5 bases). Germline-derived CDR1 and CDR2 are SNHLY and FYNNEI. The V end was cut by 6 bases, the J end by 5 bases, with 26 bases between. The CDR3 sequence is 18 residues long. Here the CDR3 reads CASSLTTPGTFRYQPQHF. The CDR3 region has the DNA TGTGCCAGCAGCCTAACGACTCCAGGGACCTTTAGGTATCAGCCCCAGCATTTT.

V is TRBV7-2 and J is TRBJ2-3; the D is unclear. Trimming took 1 base from V and 4 from J, leaving 9 bases between them. Germline V gene sequence: CDR1 SGHTA, CDR2 FQGNSA. This CDR3 has 14 amino acids. The CDR3 coding sequence is TGTGCCAGCAGCTTAGTCTTAGCCGCAGATACGCAGTATTTT. This sequence encodes CASSLVLAADTQYF.

A single count supports this clone. V gene TRBV9 combines with J gene TRBJ2-1; unclear D gene. CDR1 SGDLS and CDR2 YYNGEE come from the germline V gene. V lost 7 bases, J lost 5 bases, and 13 bases lay in between. The CDR3 runs 13 residues. The CDR3 spells CASRGASHNEQFF. CDR3 nucleotides: TGTGCCAGCCGTGGAGCGAGCCACAATGAGCAGTTCTTC.

The rearrangement uses TRBV15 and TRBJ2-1; 8 bases fit TRBD2. Trimming took 1 base from V and 2 from J; bases not matched to a gene: 7. The CDR3 has 17 residues. Germline CDR1 reads LNHNV; CDR2 reads YYDKDF (reference sequence). CDR3 sequence (DNA): TGTGCCACCAGCAGAGTAAGCGGGAGTAGCGCCTACAATGAGCAGTTCTTC. This encodes CATSRVSGSSAYNEQFF.

This clone was counted a single time. The chain is built from TRBV7-2 and TRBJ2-3; maybe TRBD2 (6 bases). Trimming cost V 1 base and J 4 bases, with 15 bases left between them. This CDR3 contains 16 residues. Germline V gene data show CDR1 as SGHTA and CDR2 as FQGNSA. CDR3 sequence (DNA): TGTGCCAGCAGCTTAGTTCGGGGGAGTGCTGCAGATACGCAGTATTTT. Residues: CASSLVRGSAADTQYF.

This chain links TRBV9 with TRBJ2-1; weak D call: TRBD2 (6 bases). The V end was cut by 2 bases, the J end by 8 bases, with 29 bases between. Germline values: CDR1 SGDLS, CDR2 YYNGEE. The CDR3 is made up of 19 amino acids. CDR3 region: CASSVDLGSPGVVYYEQFF. DNA for the CDR3: TGTGCCAGCAGCGTGGATTTGGGGAGTCCGGGGGTAGTTTATTATGAGCAGTTCTTC.

CDR3 loop: CASSFGRETGELFF. The CDR3 DNA reads as TGTGCCAGCAGCTTCGGGCGGGAGACCGGGGAGCTGTTTTTT. This sequence joins TRBV5-5 and TRBJ2-2; TRBD2 matches 7 bases. Germline V gene data show CDR1 as SGHKS and CDR2 as YYEKEE (reference sequence). Trimming took 2 bases from V and 5 from J; bases not matched to a gene: 3. The CDR3 is 14 amino acids.

The V and J genes are TRBV19 and TRBJ2-1, with 9 nucleotides matching TRBD2. Trimming at V came to 5 bases and at J to 2 bases, leaving 13 bases not matched to a gene. The germline V gene has CDR1 LNHDA and CDR2 SQIVND (reference sequence). The CDR3 has 18 residues. The CDR3 protein is CASSPYSGRSSPYNEQFF. In nucleotides, the CDR3 is TGTGCCAGTAGTCCATATAGCGGGAGATCATCTCCCTACAATGAGCAGTTCTTC. Filled out from reference TRBV19 and TRBJ2-1, the complete variable domain reads DGGITQSPKYLFRKEGQNVTLSCEQNLNHDAMYWYRQDPGQGLRLIYYSQIVNDFQKGDIAEGYSVSREKKESFPLTVTSAQKNPTAFYLCASSPYSGRSSPYNEQFFGPGTRLTVL.

The CDR3 reads CAISVNGGGAIYGYTF. DNA of the CDR3: TGTGCCATCAGTGTAAACGGGGGGGGCGCGATCTATGGCTACACCTTC. The chain carries TRBV10-3 and TRBJ1-2; possibly TRBD1 for D (6 bases). This CDR3 contains 16 residues. V was trimmed by 4 bases and J by 4 bases, leaving 19 bases between them. Germline V gene sequence: CDR1 ENHRY, CDR2 SYGVKD.